The 21 T cell receptor beta chains reported below all come from one sample, sequenced in a study of memory CD4+ T cells and cytomegalovirus serostatus. Produced via immunoSEQ multiplex PCR; TCRdb's table is partial and in-frame only. The sample consists of tens of thousands of clones, 65% to 80% of them appearing once. The sort gate was single viable CD3+CD4+CD8-CD45RO+ cells for memory CD4+ T cells. The sample taken for sequencing was memory CD4+ T cells from blood. These receptors all stem from an adult in good health and CMV-seronegative.

The chain has TRBV14 and TRBJ2-1; either TRBD1 or TRBD2 may supply D (5 bases each). V was trimmed by 3 bases and J by 7 bases, leaving 16 bases between them. The V gene's germline CDR1 is SGHDN and CDR2 FVKESK. This CDR3 region has 15 residues. For the CDR3, the DNA is TGTGCCAGCAGCCAGGGAATTGGGGGTCGAAATGAGCAGTTCTTC. Encoded protein: CASSQGIGGRNEQFF.

CDR3 in DNA: TGTGCCAGCAGCTTGGGGGGAGGTATAACGGGAGGGTACACAGATACGCAGTATTTT. It codes for CASSLGGGITGGYTDTQYF. V and J are TRBV7-3 and TRBJ2-3; 8 bases map to TRBD2. Germline lookup yields CDR1 SGHTA and CDR2 FQGTGA. The length of the CDR3 is 19 residues. The ends lost 3 bases at V and 2 bases at J; junction bases unmatched: 16. Combining the CDR3 with reference TRBV7-3 and TRBJ2-3 gives the whole variable domain GAGVSQTPSNKVTEKGKYVELRCDPISGHTALYWYRQSLGQGPEFLIYFQGTGAADDSGLPNDRFFAVRPEGSVSTLKIQRTERGDSAVYLCASSLGGGITGGYTDTQYFGPGTRLTVL.

The CDR3 nucleotides are TGCGCCAGCAGCTTGGAACGTGGGTCGAACACTGAAGCTTTCTTT. This gives the protein CASSLERGSNTEAFF. The rearrangement uses TRBV5-1 and TRBJ1-1; D is unclear. The CDR3 length is 15 residues. The germline V and J ends were trimmed by 0 bases and 1 base, with 10 bases remaining between them. The V gene's germline CDR1 is SGHRS and CDR2 YFSETQ.

V usage is TRBV7-9 and J usage is TRBJ2-7, with D hard to call. The CDR3 is 13 residues long. Germline CDR1 is SEHNR and CDR2 is FQNEAQ (reference sequence). V lost 2 bases and J 3 bases, leaving 8 bases between the germline ends. CDR3 in DNA: TGTGCCAGCAGCTTAAGGGCGGACTACGAGCAGTACTTC. This translates into CASSLRADYEQYF.

The table lists this clone with a few counts. The V call is TRBV7-9, the J call TRBJ2-3; 8 bases align to TRBD1. CDR1 and CDR2 from the germline V gene are SEHNR and FQNEAQ (reference sequence). The CDR3 consists of 14 residues. After removal of 5 bases from V and 6 bases from J, the junction contained 7 bases not matched to a gene. The CDR3 DNA follows: TGTGCCAGCAGCCCACAGGGGGTGGAGGATACGCAGTATTTT. Translation gives CASSPQGVEDTQYF.

The chain links TRBV5-1 to TRBJ2-1; the match to TRBD2 covers 12 bases. Germline V gives CDR1 SGHRS, CDR2 YFSETQ. The CDR3 runs to 15 residues. The trim removed 3 bases at V and 4 bases at J, leaving 2 bases unmatched. The CDR3 nucleotides are TGCGCCAGCAGCTCAGGACTAGCGGGATACAATGAGCAGTTCTTC. Residues: CASSSGLAGYNEQFF.

By its share, this clone is medium-sized. The chain is built from TRBV7-9 and TRBJ2-1, with 14 bases identical to TRBD2. This CDR3 region has 17 residues. After removal of 5 bases from V and 9 bases from J, the junction contained 12 bases not matched to a gene. Germline V lookup: CDR1 SEHNR, CDR2 FQNEAQ (reference sequence). The CDR3 spells CASSPGGTSGSRGEQFF. The DNA for the CDR3 is TGTGCCAGCAGCCCGGGGGGGACTAGCGGGAGTCGGGGTGAGCAGTTCTTC.

This chain uses TRBV5-1 with TRBJ2-1; 10 nucleotides match TRBD2. The length of the CDR3 is 14 residues. The J segment lost 13 bases and the V segment lost 4 bases, leaving 11 bases of the junction unmatched. Germline V gene sequence: CDR1 SGHRS, CDR2 YFSETQ. CDR3 residues: CASSPRTSGAAQFF. The CDR3 DNA is TGCGCCAGCAGCCCGCGGACTAGCGGAGCTGCTCAGTTCTTC.

Only one count was recorded for this clone. The chain carries TRBV6-1 and TRBJ1-3, with TRBD1 matching over 11 bases. V shed 8 bases, J shed 4 bases, and the junction held 4 bases outside the gene matches. The germline V gene encodes CDR1 MNHNS and CDR2 SASEGT. The CDR3 covers 14 residues. The CDR3 sequence is CASGQGAQGNTIYF. DNA of the CDR3: TGTGCCAGCGGACAGGGGGCGCAGGGAAACACCATATATTTT.

The J gene is TRBJ2-2, the V gene TRBV9; D may be TRBD1 or TRBD2 (5 bases each). The CDR3 is 16 residues long. The ends were cut back, 1 base at V and 3 bases at J, with 13 bases in the middle. The germline V gene has CDR1 SGDLS and CDR2 YYNGEE. The DNA for the CDR3 is TGTGCCAGCAGCGTAACGACGGGGCGGGACACCGGGGAGCTGTTTTTT. Protein product: CASSVTTGRDTGELFF.

The chain links TRBV28 to TRBJ1-2; TRBD1 agrees at 7 bases. The ends lost 7 bases at V and 1 base at J; junction bases unmatched: 9. Per the germline V gene, CDR1 is MDHEN and CDR2 is SYDVKM. The CDR3 spans 15 residues. CDR3 in amino acids: CASTSGGEGNYGYTF. The CDR3 DNA reads as TGTGCCAGCACTTCAGGGGGGGAGGGTAACTATGGCTACACCTTC.

J is TRBJ2-7 and V is TRBV10-3, with a possible D match to TRBD2 (7 bases). This CDR3 comprises 14 residues. Germline CDR1 ENHRY, CDR2 SYGVKD. V was shortened by 5 bases and J by 2 bases, with 13 bases between the two germline ends. The CDR3, as DNA: TGTGCCATCAGTCTAAGCGGGGACACCTACGAGCAGTACTTC. It specifies CAISLSGDTYEQYF.

The chain joins TRBV7-8 to TRBJ1-6; 9 bases line up with TRBD1. With 3 bases clipped from V and 7 bases from J, the junction kept 4 bases outside the gene matches. The CDR3 loop spans 15 amino acids. The germline V gene has CDR1 SGHVS and CDR2 FQNEAQ. The CDR3 loop is CASSFGQGNNSPLHF. CDR3 DNA: TGTGCCAGCAGCTTCGGACAGGGGAACAATTCACCCCTCCACTTT.

The rearrangement joins TRBV15 to TRBJ2-3, with 11 bases lining up with TRBD2. The CDR3 covers 20 residues. CDR1 and CDR2 (germline): LNHNV, YYDKDF (reference sequence). V lost 0 bases to trimming and J lost 4 bases; unmatched junction nucleotides: 15. CDR3 coding DNA: TGTGCCACCAGCAGAGATCAAGGGACTTTAGCGGGGGGGCGGGCAGATACGCAGTATTTT. Translating it yields CATSRDQGTLAGGRADTQYF.

This chain connects TRBV15 to TRBJ1-2; possible D gene TRBD1, 5 bases. Germline V gene data show CDR1 as LNHNV and CDR2 as YYDKDF (reference sequence). This CDR3 is built from 13 residues. V gave up 0 bases and J gave up 7 bases, with 9 bases separating them. CDR3 residues: CATSRDHRGGYTF. The CDR3 coding sequence is TGTGCCACCAGCAGAGACCATAGGGGTGGCTACACCTTC.

The chain uses TRBV5-1 and TRBJ1-4; D uncertain. Trimming removed 1 base at V and 2 bases at J, with 12 bases between. The CDR3 runs 16 residues. The germline gives CDR1 SGHRS, CDR2 YFSETQ. CDR3 protein: CASSLTASATNEKLFF. As DNA, the CDR3 is TGCGCCAGCAGCTTGACCGCGTCGGCGACTAATGAAAAACTGTTTTTT.

The J gene is TRBJ2-3, the V gene TRBV7-3; D is uncertain. V dropped 5 bases and J dropped 4 bases, with 10 bases sitting between them. Looked up from germline, CDR1 is SGHTA and CDR2 is FQGTGA. CDR3 size: 13 residues. This CDR3 reads CASSLDRSDTQYF. In nucleotides, the CDR3 is TGTGCCAGCAGCCTCGACCGATCAGATACGCAGTATTTT. Variable domain in full (rest from reference TRBV7-3 and TRBJ2-3): GAGVSQTPSNKVTEKGKYVELRCDPISGHTALYWYRQSLGQGPEFLIYFQGTGAADDSGLPNDRFFAVRPEGSVSTLKIQRTERGDSAVYLCASSLDRSDTQYFGPGTRLTVL.

The V gene is TRBV27, the J gene TRBJ2-7; 10 bases align to TRBD2. Germline loops: CDR1 MNHEY, CDR2 SMNVEV (reference sequence). The ends lost 4 bases at V and 7 bases at J; junction bases unmatched: 7. The CDR3 extends over 14 amino acids. CDR3 sequence: CASSSSGRAREQYF. The CDR3, as DNA: TGTGCCAGCAGTTCTAGCGGGAGAGCGCGGGAGCAGTACTTC.

The chain's CDR3 is CASSPLTNNEQFF. CDR3 in DNA: TGCGCCAGCAGCCCACTCACCAACAATGAGCAGTTCTTC. V is TRBV5-1 and J is TRBJ2-1; D remains ambiguous. The germline V gene encodes CDR1 SGHRS and CDR2 YFSETQ. This CDR3 region has 13 residues. Trimming stripped 4 bases from V and 5 bases from J, with 10 bases between. The whole variable domain, filled in from reference TRBV5-1 and TRBJ2-1, reads KAGVTQTPRYLIKTRGQQVTLSCSPISGHRSVSWYQQTPGQGLQFLFEYFSETQRNKGNFPGRFSGRQFSNSRSEMNVSTLELGDSALYLCASSPLTNNEQFFGPGTRLTVL.

This chain connects TRBV7-2 to TRBJ2-1; 7 nucleotides match TRBD2. The CDR3 runs to 16 residues. V shed 5 bases, J shed 6 bases, and the junction held 13 bases outside the gene matches. Germline V CDR1 and CDR2: SGHTA, FQGNSA. The CDR3 reads CASSPNSGNTFNEQFF. CDR3 in DNA: TGTGCCAGCAGCCCAAACAGCGGGAACACATTCAATGAGCAGTTCTTC.

The chain uses TRBV11-1 and TRBJ2-7; TRBD1 agrees at 7 bases. The V and J ends lost 1 base and 5 bases, in that order; junction bases with no gene match: 8. The CDR3 contains 15 residues. CDR1 is SGHAT and CDR2 is FQDESV in the germline V gene (reference sequence). The CDR3 bases are TGTGCCAGCAGCTTAGAACCTGACAGGGTGAACGAGCAGTACTTC. Translating gives CASSLEPDRVNEQYF.